This T cell receptor (beta chain) appears in the sequencing data of a study of OX40 agonist ivuxolimab in advanced cancers. Overall study context: Patients in the trial were receiving intravenous ivuxolimab every 2 weeks, at doses of 0.01 to 10 mg/kg. The dose-escalation group included hepatocellular carcinoma, melanoma, renal cell carcinoma and head and neck cancer. Among those enrolled, mean age was 60 years (range roughly 23 to 90) and 82.7% were male. Partial responses were observed in three patients, of whom one had hepatocellular carcinoma and two had cutaneous melanoma.

Clones were read by immunoSEQ multiplex PCR, and TCRdb kept only the in-frame ones, dropping some. There are 74,000 or so clones in the sample; around 92% occur only once, and 9% to 10% lies in the top ten. This TCR derives from an adult with an advanced solid tumor such as melanoma, head and neck, liver or kidney cancer. The specimen comprised CD4+ or CD8+ T cells sorted from blood, sampled in a trial of the OX40 agonist ivuxolimab.

CDR3 DNA sequence: TGTGCCAGCAGTGTCATAGGGGAGAGCTCCTACGAGCAGTACTTC. Protein sequence: CASSVIGESSYEQYF. V usage is TRBV28 and J usage is TRBJ2-7; D tentatively fits TRBD1 or TRBD2 (5 bases each). This CDR3 is 15 amino acids long. Germline V gives CDR1 MDHEN, CDR2 SYDVKM. With 5 bases removed from V and 0 bases from J, the gap between germline ends came to 14 bases.